The 26 T cell receptor beta chains reported below all come from one sample, sequenced in a study of blood T cell repertoires in COVID-19. Clones were sequenced by immunoSEQ multiplex PCR, and TCRdb holds only the in-frame ones, with some missing. The sample consists of 250,000 to 350,000 clones, around 90% of them appearing once. The sample was peripheral blood. The receptors stem from a woman in her fifties or sixties who had recovered from COVID-19.

The chain is built from TRBV6-2 or TRBV6-3 and TRBJ1-2; the D gene is possibly TRBD1 (6 bases). The CDR3 spans 15 residues. Germline assignment: CDR1 MNHEY and CDR2 SVGEGT. V was clipped by 2 bases and J by 4 bases, with 14 bases between them. The CDR3 DNA follows: TGTGCCAGCAGTTACGCCACAGGGTTTAGCTATGGCTACACCTTC. Translation: CASSYATGFSYGYTF.

The V gene is TRBV6-6, the J gene TRBJ2-5; 7 bases map to TRBD1. The CDR3 consists of 15 residues. Per the germline V gene, CDR1 is MNHNY and CDR2 is SVGAGI (reference sequence). V trimming: 0 bases; J trimming: 3 bases; junction bases outside the gene matches: 4. CDR3 coding DNA: TGTGCCAGCAGTTACTCGGGGACAGATAAAGAGACCCAGTACTTC. Its protein product is CASSYSGTDKETQYF.

The V call is TRBV6-5, the J call TRBJ2-7, with TRBD2 matching over 8 bases. This CDR3 comprises 16 residues. CDR1 and CDR2 from the germline V gene are MNHEY and SVGAGI. V was pared by 2 bases and J by 2 bases, with 8 bases of the junction left unmatched. The CDR3 spells CASSYVTSALAYEQYF. CDR3 in DNA: TGTGCCAGCAGTTACGTGACTAGCGCCCTCGCCTACGAGCAGTACTTC.

The count of this clone is one. The chain couples TRBV7-2 to TRBJ2-1; TRBD2 is a possible D gene (7 bases). This CDR3 contains 16 residues. Germline-derived CDR1 and CDR2 are SGHTA and FQGNSA. V was cut by 1 base and J by 9 bases, with 19 bases left in between. The DNA of the CDR3 is TGTGCCAGCAGCTTAGATACAAGGGGGGGGCGAGGTGAGCAGTTCTTC. This encodes CASSLDTRGGRGEQFF.

The J gene is TRBJ2-2, the V gene TRBV28, with TRBD2 as a possible D gene (5 bases). Germline CDR1 MDHEN, CDR2 SYDVKM. Trimming pared 9 bases from V and 3 bases from J, leaving 8 bases between. The CDR3 contains 12 residues. The CDR3: CASGLYTGELFF. DNA for the CDR3: TGTGCCAGTGGACTCTACACCGGGGAGCTGTTTTTT.

The V call is TRBV5-1, the J call TRBJ1-6; D remains unclear. The CDR3 runs 16 residues. Trimming left V 2 bases short and J 0 bases short, with 9 bases between. CDR1 and CDR2 from the germline V gene are SGHRS and YFSETQ. This CDR3 is CASSFMGSSYNSPLHF. The DNA for the CDR3 is TGCGCCAGCAGCTTTATGGGGAGCTCCTATAATTCACCCCTCCACTTT. Based on the CDR3 plus reference TRBV5-1 and TRBJ1-6, the full variable domain is KAGVTQTPRYLIKTRGQQVTLSCSPISGHRSVSWYQQTPGQGLQFLFEYFSETQRNKGNFPGRFSGRQFSNSRSEMNVSTLELGDSALYLCASSFMGSSYNSPLHFGNGTRLTVT.

The chain recombines TRBV6-2 or TRBV6-3 with TRBJ1-1; D might be TRBD1 (5 bases). This CDR3 contains 14 residues. Germline V gene sequence: CDR1 MNHEY, CDR2 SVGEGT. Trimming shortened V by 4 bases and J by 4 bases, and 13 bases separated the two germline ends. This CDR3 reads CASSSMIGGTEAFF. In nucleotides, the CDR3 is TGTGCCAGCAGTTCAATGATCGGGGGCACTGAAGCTTTCTTT.

This clone occurred a few times. The V call is TRBV9, the J call TRBJ1-2, with TRBD1 matching over 7 bases. The CDR3 is 15 amino acids. CDR1 is SGDLS and CDR2 is YYNGEE in the germline V gene. The V and J ends lost 2 bases and 0 bases, in that order; junction bases with no gene match: 4. The CDR3 spells CASSVGGQSNYGYTF. The CDR3 region has the DNA TGTGCCAGCAGCGTCGGGGGACAGTCTAACTATGGCTACACCTTC.

The chain combines TRBV3-1 (or the pseudogene TRBV3-2) with TRBJ2-3, with 8 bases that match TRBD2. This CDR3 has 16 residues. Germline V lookup: CDR1 LGHDT, CDR2 YNNKEL (reference sequence). V lost 1 base to trimming and J lost 6 bases; unmatched junction nucleotides: 9. The DNA for the CDR3 is TGTGCCAGCAGCCAAGCCCAGGCGGGGGGTTGGGATACGCAGTATTTT. Protein product: CASSQAQAGGWDTQYF.

The CDR3 DNA reads TGTGCCAGCAGCCCAGTAGCGGGGGGGGCAGATACGCAGTATTTT. Its protein product is CASSPVAGGADTQYF. The V and J genes are TRBV7-9 and TRBJ2-3; 11 bases align to TRBD2. This CDR3 is built from 15 residues. V gave up 5 bases and J gave up 4 bases; unmatched junction bases: 5. From germline, CDR1 is SEHNR and CDR2 FQNEAQ (reference sequence).

This rearrangement joins TRBV7-9 to TRBJ2-2; a possible D gene is TRBD2 (6 bases). Trimming took 1 base from V and 4 from J, leaving 10 bases between them. The CDR3 runs to 15 residues. From germline, CDR1 is SEHNR and CDR2 FQNEAQ (reference sequence). The CDR3 here is CASSLVQGGTGELFF. The CDR3 nucleotides are TGTGCCAGCAGCTTAGTGCAGGGAGGCACCGGGGAGCTGTTTTTT.

The V gene is TRBV9, the J gene TRBJ1-4; no definite D call. There are 15 residues in the CDR3. V was cut by 4 bases and J by 0 bases, with 10 bases left in between. Germline assignment: CDR1 SGDLS and CDR2 YYNGEE. In DNA, the CDR3 is TGTGCCAGCAGCATAGCGGCGGCAACTAATGAAAAACTGTTTTTT. It specifies CASSIAAATNEKLFF.

The genes are TRBV7-9 and TRBJ2-1; 8 nucleotides line up with TRBD1. Per germline, CDR1 SEHNR and CDR2 FQNEAQ (reference sequence). With V trimmed by 3 bases and J by 8 bases, 6 bases remained unmatched. The CDR3 is 14 residues long. The CDR3 bases are TGTGCCAGCAGCTTCCGGACAGGGTGGGATGAGCAGTTCTTC. It specifies CASSFRTGWDEQFF. Drawing the rest from reference TRBV7-9 and TRBJ2-1, the complete variable domain is DTGVSQNPRHKITKRGQNVTFRCDPISEHNRLYWYRQTLGQGPEFLTYFQNEAQLEKSRLLSDRFSAERPKGSFSTLEIQRTEQGDSAMYLCASSFRTGWDEQFFGPGTRLTVL.

CDR3: CASSGQASYNSPLHF. In DNA, the CDR3 is TGTGCCAGTAGTGGACAGGCCTCCTATAATTCACCCCTCCACTTT. This sequence joins TRBV19 and TRBJ1-6, with 7 nucleotides matching TRBD1. The germline CDR1 and CDR2 sequences are LNHDA and SQIVND (reference sequence). The CDR3 spans 15 residues. The trim removed 5 bases at V and 0 bases at J, leaving 1 base unmatched.

The chain combines TRBV27 with TRBJ1-6, with D maybe TRBD1 (5 bases). Germline loops: CDR1 MNHEY, CDR2 SMNVEV (reference sequence). The CDR3 covers 18 residues. Trimming pared 3 bases from V and 0 bases from J, leaving 15 bases between. The CDR3 is CASSFLPGGSSYNSPLHF. CDR3 coding DNA: TGTGCCAGCAGTTTCCTCCCCGGGGGGAGCTCCTATAATTCACCCCTCCACTTT.

V and J are TRBV19 and TRBJ2-2; D is undetermined. From germline, CDR1 is LNHDA and CDR2 SQIVND (reference sequence). This CDR3 is built from 14 residues. V lost 3 bases and J lost 7, with 12 bases in between. The CDR3 loop reads CASSIGTPYGELFF. The CDR3 region has the DNA TGTGCCAGTAGTATCGGTACGCCCTACGGGGAGCTGTTTTTT.

The chain has TRBV6-6 and TRBJ1-1; D remains unclear. The CDR3 consists of 12 residues. The V gene's germline CDR1 is MNHNY and CDR2 SVGAGI (reference sequence). V shed 6 bases and J shed 7 bases, with 12 bases lying between them. The CDR3 DNA reads as TGTGCCAGCAGCACAAATGGCCGTGAAGCTTTCTTT. Protein: CASSTNGREAFF.

CDR3: CSASAGFTEAFF. CDR3 in DNA: TGCAGTGCTAGTGCGGGGTTCACTGAAGCTTTCTTT. The chain links TRBV20-1 to TRBJ1-1, with D unresolved. Germline lookup yields CDR1 DFQATT and CDR2 SNEGSKA (reference sequence). Trimming shortened V by 3 bases and J by 4 bases, and 9 bases separated the two germline ends. The CDR3 loop spans 12 amino acids.

The chain employs TRBV12-5 and TRBJ1-2; D gene uncertain. Trimming removed 5 bases at V and 1 base at J, with 11 bases between. CDR3 length: 14 amino acids. Germline CDR1 and CDR2: LGHNT and FRNRAP. The CDR3 DNA sequence: TGTGCTAGTGGTACCCCCGGTGATAACTATGGCTACACCTTC. It encodes CASGTPGDNYGYTF.

The CDR3 coding sequence is TGCGCCAGCAGCGGCGAGGGGGCGAATGAAAAACTGTTTTTT. This translates into CASSGEGANEKLFF. V is TRBV4-1 and J is TRBJ1-4, with 7 bases identical to TRBD1. Per the germline V gene, CDR1 is MGHRA and CDR2 is YSYEKL. The V gene end was trimmed by 5 bases and the J gene end by 5 bases; junction bases not matched to a gene: 5. The CDR3 totals 14 residues.

The chain has TRBV30 and TRBJ2-5; TRBD1 aligns across 7 bases. Per germline, CDR1 GTSNPN and CDR2 SVGIG (reference sequence). The junction had 7 bases not matched to a gene; V was cut back by 4 bases and J by 5 bases. There are 13 residues in the CDR3. CDR3 amino acids: CAWTPTGKETQYF. DNA of the CDR3: TGTGCCTGGACTCCGACAGGGAAGGAGACCCAGTACTTC.

The rearrangement joins TRBV28 to TRBJ2-5; tentatively, D is TRBD1 (6 bases). Germline CDR1 and CDR2: MDHEN and SYDVKM. CDR3 length: 18 amino acids. Deletions cut 6 bases from V and 5 bases from J, with 28 bases between. The CDR3 DNA reads as TGTGCCAGCAGCCCCTTGATACAGGGTATGAGGTGGAAGGAGACCCAGTACTTC. Its translation: CASSPLIQGMRWKETQYF.

This sequence joins TRBV11-2 and TRBJ1-5; D not resolved. The germline V and J ends were trimmed by 1 base and 2 bases, with 12 bases remaining between them. Germline V CDR1 and CDR2: SGHAT, FQNNGV. The CDR3 is 16 residues long. The CDR3 sequence: CASSLGAGWGNQPQHF. In nucleotides, the CDR3 is TGTGCCAGCAGCTTAGGGGCAGGCTGGGGCAATCAGCCCCAGCATTTT. Drawing the rest from reference TRBV11-2 and TRBJ1-5, the complete variable domain is EAGVAQSPRYKIIEKRQSVAFWCNPISGHATLYWYQQILGQGPKLLIQFQNNGVVDDSQLPKDRFSAERLKGVDSTLKIQPAKLEDSAVYLCASSLGAGWGNQPQHFGDGTRLSIL.

The chain is built from TRBV4-3 and TRBJ1-6; 8 bases align to TRBD1. Trimming took 0 bases from V and 7 from J; bases not matched to a gene: 5. The germline V gene has CDR1 LGHNA and CDR2 YSLEER. This CDR3 comprises 16 residues. CDR3: CASSQDPGGPNSPLHF. CDR3 DNA sequence: TGCGCCAGCAGCCAAGATCCAGGGGGCCCAAATTCACCCCTCCACTTT.

The gene calls are TRBV28 and TRBJ1-2; 7 bases agree with TRBD1. CDR1 and CDR2 (germline): MDHEN, SYDVKM. The CDR3 consists of 14 residues. The junction had 9 bases not matched to a gene; V was cut back by 7 bases and J by 4 bases. The CDR3 loop reads CASIHVRGPYGYTF. The CDR3 DNA reads as TGTGCCAGCATCCATGTAAGGGGGCCCTATGGCTACACCTTC.

The chain combines TRBV28 with TRBJ1-1; TRBD1 matches at 8 bases. The CDR3 is 14 amino acids. Per germline, CDR1 MDHEN and CDR2 SYDVKM. The V gene end was trimmed by 6 bases and the J gene end by 6 bases; junction bases not matched to a gene: 9. CDR3 region: CASSRDRGKAEAFF. CDR3 sequence (DNA): TGTGCCAGCAGCAGAGACAGGGGAAAGGCTGAAGCTTTCTTT.